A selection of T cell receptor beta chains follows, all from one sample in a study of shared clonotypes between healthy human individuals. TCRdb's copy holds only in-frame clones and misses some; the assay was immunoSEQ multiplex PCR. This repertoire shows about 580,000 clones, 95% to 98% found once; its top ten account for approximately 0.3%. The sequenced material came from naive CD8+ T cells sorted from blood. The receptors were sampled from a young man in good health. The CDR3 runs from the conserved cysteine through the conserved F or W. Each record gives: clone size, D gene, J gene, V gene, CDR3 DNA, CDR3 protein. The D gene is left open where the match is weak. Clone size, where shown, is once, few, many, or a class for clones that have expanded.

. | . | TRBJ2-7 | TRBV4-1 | TGCGCCAGCAGCCAAGTAGGTTTTCAGGGTAGAAACGAGCAGTACTTC | CASSQVGFQGRNEQYF
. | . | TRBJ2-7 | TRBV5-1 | TGCGCCAGCAGCCCGGGACAACCCTACGAGCAGTACTTC | CASSPGQPYEQYF
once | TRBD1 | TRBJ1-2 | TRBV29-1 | TGCAGCGCCCTGACAGGGGAGCGCTATGGCTACACCTTC | CSALTGERYGYTF
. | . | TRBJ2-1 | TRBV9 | TGTGCCAGCAGCGTAGTCAGTAGCGCCGATGAGCAGTTCTTC | CASSVVSSADEQFF
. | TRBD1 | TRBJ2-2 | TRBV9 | TGTGCCAGCAGCTACACCCGGACAGGTCACACCGGGGAGCTGTTTTTT | CASSYTRTGHTGELFF
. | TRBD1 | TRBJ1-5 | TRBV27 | TGTGCCAGCAGTTTATGGGGGACAGCTCAGCCCCAGCATTTT | CASSLWGTAQPQHF
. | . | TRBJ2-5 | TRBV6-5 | TGTGCCAGCAGTTACCACAACCAAGAGACCCAGTACTTC | CASSYHNQETQYF
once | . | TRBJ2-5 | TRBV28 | TGTGCCAGCACCCTCCGGGACCTCAAAGAGACCCAGTACTTC | CASTLRDLKETQYF
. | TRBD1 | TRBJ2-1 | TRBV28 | TGTGCCAGCACCGTGACAGGGATTAACTACAATGAGCAGTTCTTC | CASTVTGINYNEQFF
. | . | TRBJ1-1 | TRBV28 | TGTGCCAGCAGCCCGGACAGAAGCGAAGCTTTCTTT | CASSPDRSEAFF
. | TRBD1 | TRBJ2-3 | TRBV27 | TGTGCCAGCAGTTCTGGGACAGCCAGCACAGATACGCAGTATTTT | CASSSGTASTDTQYF